The TCR beta chain under discussion was sequenced for a study of control samples from healthy donors and cancer patients. Germline V lookup: CDR1 SGHDT, CDR2 YYEEEE. The CDR3 is 16 amino acids. Trimming cost V 4 bases and J 5 bases; bases outside gene matches: 15. This clone was seen only a few times. Assay used: immunoSEQ multiplex PCR; TCRdb lists only in-frame clones, some missing. The sample consists of 45,000 to 60,000 clones, 80% of them appearing once. The chain links TRBV5-6 to TRBJ2-7; 7 bases agree with TRBD1. This TCR was sampled from a man in his sixties or seventies in good health. The sample was blood. DNA of the CDR3: TGTGCCAGCAGCCCCGGGACAGATGCTTACCGAGACGAGCAGTACTTC. Translation: CASSPGTDAYRDEQYF.